A single sample gave rise to the 12 T cell receptor beta chains below, sequenced in a study of CD8 T cells in Susac syndrome. Random hexamers served to reverse transcribe roughly 0.45 to 1 ug RNA. TCRdb reanalysed the immunoSEQ multiplex PCR reads using MiXCR and keeps one entry per CDR3 protein. The sample consists of approximately 76,000 distinct CDR3 sequences, about 95% of them appearing once. The sequenced sample was CD8+ T cells from PBMCs. The receptors here all came from a human donor with multiple sclerosis.

This chain joins TRBV5-1 and TRBJ1-3; D unclear. The CDR3 length is 20 residues. Germline V gene lookup returns CDR1 SGHRS and CDR2 YFSETQ. Trimming shortened V by 0 bases and J by 5 bases, and 27 bases separated the two germline ends. CDR3 amino acids: CASSLEGVVSELHLRNTIYF. The CDR3 DNA reads TGCGCCAGCAGCTTGGAGGGAGTGGTCAGCGAGCTTCACCTTCGAAACACCATATATTTT.

The genes are TRBV4-3 and TRBJ1-5; TRBD1 matches at 7 bases. Germline-derived CDR1 and CDR2 are LGHNA and YSLEER. Trimming took 3 bases from V and 4 from J; bases not matched to a gene: 6. The CDR3 is made up of 15 amino acids. The CDR3 DNA is TGCGCCAGCAGCCAGTCACAGGGGATAAATCAGCCCCAGCATTTT. Residues: CASSQSQGINQPQHF.

The chain links TRBV27 to TRBJ2-7; D is tentatively TRBD1 or TRBD2 (5 bases each). This CDR3 is 17 amino acids long. Deletions cut 4 bases from V and 0 bases from J, with 19 bases between. CDR1 and CDR2 from the germline V gene are MNHEY and SMNVEV (reference sequence). Written as DNA, the CDR3 is TGTGCCAGCAGTTCCCGTGACAGCCCAGGGAGCTCCTACGAGCAGTACTTC. Its translation is CASSSRDSPGSSYEQYF.

The V and J genes are TRBV9 and TRBJ1-3; D perhaps matches TRBD1 (6 bases). Germline lookup yields CDR1 SGDLS and CDR2 YYNGEE. The CDR3 totals 15 residues. Trimming stripped 3 bases from V and 0 bases from J, with 10 bases between. The CDR3 DNA is TGTGCCAGCAGCGCCGGACAGAGCTCTGGAAACACCATATATTTT. This gives the protein CASSAGQSSGNTIYF. The variable domain in full, completed from reference TRBV9 and TRBJ1-3, reads DSGVTQTPKHLITATGQRVTLRCSPRSGDLSVYWYQQSLDQGLQFLIQYYNGEERAKGNILERFSAQQFPDLHSELNLSSLELGDSALYFCASSAGQSSGNTIYFGEGSWLTVV.

The V gene is TRBV29-1, the J gene TRBJ1-4; 9 bases line up with TRBD1. CDR3 size: 13 residues. The germline CDR1 and CDR2 sequences are SQVTM and ANQGSEA. The V segment lost 6 bases and the J segment 7 bases; nucleotides outside the gene matches: 6. CDR3 nucleotide sequence: TGCAGCGTACCGGACAGGGGCGGTGAAAAACTGTTTTTT. As protein: CSVPDRGGEKLFF.

The rearrangement joins TRBV5-1 to TRBJ2-1; 7 bases map to TRBD1. V gave up 2 bases and J gave up 3 bases; unmatched junction bases: 8. CDR3 size: 16 residues. The germline CDR1 and CDR2 sequences are SGHRS and YFSETQ. CDR3 amino acids: CASSFDRQGDYNEQFF. CDR3 nucleotides: TGCGCCAGCAGCTTTGATAGACAGGGAGACTACAATGAGCAGTTCTTC.

The rearrangement links TRBV9 to TRBJ2-5; 9 bases are shared with TRBD2. Losses at the gene ends were 5 bases for V and 2 bases for J; bases not matched to a gene: 10. CDR1 SGDLS and CDR2 YYNGEE come from the germline V gene. This CDR3 has 16 amino acids. CDR3: CASSLIAGATQETQYF. The DNA of the CDR3 is TGTGCCAGCAGTCTTATAGCGGGAGCGACACAAGAGACCCAGTACTTC.

The chain carries TRBV29-1 and TRBJ1-1, with a tentative D call TRBD1 (5 bases). The CDR3 sequence is 13 residues long. The germline V gene encodes CDR1 SQVTM and CDR2 ANQGSEA. The V gene lost 3 bases and the J gene lost 5 bases, with 13 bases spanning the gap. CDR3 region: CSVEGGWRTEAFF. The CDR3, as DNA: TGCAGCGTTGAGGGGGGATGGAGAACTGAAGCTTTCTTT.

The CDR3 region is CASSLGSGTYYEQYF. The CDR3, as DNA: TGCGCCAGCAGCTTGGGCTCCGGGACGTACTACGAGCAGTACTTC. The V and J genes are TRBV5-1 and TRBJ2-7; D possibly uses TRBD1 or TRBD2 (5 bases each). Germline V gene lookup returns CDR1 SGHRS and CDR2 YFSETQ. V lost 0 bases and J 3 bases, leaving 13 bases between the germline ends. This CDR3 is built from 15 residues.

CDR3 sequence (DNA): TGTGCCAGCACTCAACCGGGACAGGGGTACACCGGGGAGCTGTTTTTT. Residues: CASTQPGQGYTGELFF. This chain joins TRBV7-9 and TRBJ2-2; TRBD1 matches 10 bases. CDR3 size: 16 residues. The J segment lost 3 bases and the V segment lost 7 bases, leaving 8 bases of the junction unmatched. CDR1 and CDR2 from the germline V gene are SEHNR and FQNEAQ (reference sequence).

The table lists this clonotype with a count of one. The chain uses TRBV27 and TRBJ2-1; unclear D gene. V was trimmed by 5 bases and J by 4 bases, leaving 9 bases between them. The length of the CDR3 is 13 residues. Germline loops: CDR1 MNHEY, CDR2 SMNVEV (reference sequence). CDR3 sequence: CASSPSLYNEQFF. The CDR3 DNA sequence: TGTGCCAGCAGTCCCTCCCTATACAATGAGCAGTTCTTC.

The V and J genes are TRBV2 and TRBJ2-3; no definite D call. V gave up 4 bases and J gave up 2 bases, with 13 bases separating them. The CDR3 runs 15 residues. Per the germline V gene, CDR1 is SNHLY and CDR2 is FYNNEI. The CDR3 DNA follows: TGTGCCAGCAGTGGATGGGCAGAACTCACAGATACGCAGTATTTT. Amino acids: CASSGWAELTDTQYF.